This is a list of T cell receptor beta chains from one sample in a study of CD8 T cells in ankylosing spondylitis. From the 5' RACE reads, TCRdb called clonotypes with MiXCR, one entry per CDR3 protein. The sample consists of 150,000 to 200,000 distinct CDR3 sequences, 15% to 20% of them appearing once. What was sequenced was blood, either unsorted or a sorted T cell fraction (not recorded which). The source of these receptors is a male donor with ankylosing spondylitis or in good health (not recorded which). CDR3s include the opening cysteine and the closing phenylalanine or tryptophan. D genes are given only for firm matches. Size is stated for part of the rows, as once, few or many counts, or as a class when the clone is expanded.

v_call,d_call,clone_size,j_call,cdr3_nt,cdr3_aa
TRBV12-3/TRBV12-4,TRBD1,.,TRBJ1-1,TGTGCCAGCACCCGGACAGGACCGAACACTGAAGCTTTCTTT,CASTRTGPNTEAFF
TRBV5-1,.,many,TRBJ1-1,TGCGCCAGCAGCTTCAGGGACACTGAAGCTTTCTTT,CASSFRDTEAFF
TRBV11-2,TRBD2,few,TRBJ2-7,TGTGCCAGCAGCTCTACAGGGACTAGCTCCTACGAGCAGTACTTC,CASSSTGTSSYEQYF
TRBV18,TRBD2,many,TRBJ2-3,TGTGCCAGCTCACCAGTGGGACTAGCAACAGATACGCAGTATTTT,CASSPVGLATDTQYF
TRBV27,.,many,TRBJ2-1,TGTGCCAGCAGTTTTCCTAGCAACCACAATGAGCAGTTCTTC,CASSFPSNHNEQFF
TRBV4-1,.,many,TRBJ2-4,TGCGCCAGCAGCCTCCTAGTAGGCCCCGGAAACATTCAGTACTTC,CASSLLVGPGNIQYF
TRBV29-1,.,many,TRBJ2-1,TGCAGCGTTGAAGGTGGGGCGGACAATGAGCAGTTCTTC,CSVEGGADNEQFF
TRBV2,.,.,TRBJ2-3,TGTGCCAGCAGTGAAGACAGGGACGGCACAGATACGCAGTATTTT,CASSEDRDGTDTQYF
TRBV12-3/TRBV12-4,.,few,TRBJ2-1,TGTGCCAGCAGTTTAGGGGCTAGCATCGGGATCTACAATGAGCAGTTCTTC,CASSLGASIGIYNEQFF
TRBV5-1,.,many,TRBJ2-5,TGCGCCAGCAGCTTAAGGCAGAACCAAGAGACCCAGTACTTC,CASSLRQNQETQYF
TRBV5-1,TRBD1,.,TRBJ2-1,TGCGCCACCTTCCCCGGGGGGACAGGGGTATATGAGCAGTTCTTC,CATFPGGTGVYEQFF
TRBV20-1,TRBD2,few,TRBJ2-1,TGCAGTGCAAACACCGAGGCGGGAGGGCCCTCTGGTGAGCAGTTCTTC,CSANTEAGGPSGEQFF
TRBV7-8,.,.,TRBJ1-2,TGTGCCAGCAGCTTAGACAGGGCCGGCTATGGCTACACCTTC,CASSLDRAGYGYTF
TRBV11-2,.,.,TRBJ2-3,TGTGCCAGCAGCTTAGATATAGCGATGAGAACAGATACGCAGTATTTT,CASSLDIAMRTDTQYF
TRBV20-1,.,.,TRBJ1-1,TGCAGTGCTAGAGACCGGGAACCCGGGAACACTGAAGCTTTCTTT,CSARDREPGNTEAFF
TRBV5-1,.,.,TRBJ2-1,TGCGCCAGCAGCCAAAGCTGGGATGAGCAGTTCTTC,CASSQSWDEQFF